A selection of T cell receptor beta chains follows, all from one sample in a study of vaccination effects on CD4 cells after COVID-19. Their recognized antigens are unknown. Profiled with immunoSEQ multiplex PCR; TCRdb holds only in-frame clones, not every one. The sample shows approximately 38,000 clones, approximately 70% of them seen only once. The specimen was CD4+ T cells from PBMCs cultured without peptide, collected after COVID-19 vaccination. Source of these receptors: a human donor who received a COVID-19 vaccine. Each CDR3 is given with its conserved first and last residue. D genes are given only for firm matches. Not every row has a clone size; where given, it reads once, few, many or a size class.

V gene	J gene	D gene	clone size	CDR3 protein	CDR3 DNA
TRBV5-6	TRBJ2-1	TRBD1	.	CASSLGQGAYNEQFF	TGTGCCAGCAGCTTAGGTCAGGGGGCCTACAATGAGCAGTTCTTC
TRBV10-3	TRBJ2-5	TRBD2	.	CAISESQRGRAQYF	TGTGCCATCAGTGAGTCGCAGCGGGGTCGTGCCCAGTACTTC
TRBV5-1	TRBJ2-7	.	.	CASSWRQSYEQYF	TGCGCCAGCAGCTGGCGACAGTCCTACGAGCAGTACTTC
TRBV12-3/TRBV12-4	TRBJ1-4	.	.	CASSLATDEKLFF	TGTGCCAGCAGTTTAGCGACGGATGAAAAACTGTTTTTT
TRBV2	TRBJ1-2	TRBD1	few	CASNDRGLPYGYTF	TGTGCCAGCAACGACAGGGGGTTACCGTATGGCTACACCTTC
TRBV6-5	TRBJ1-1	TRBD1	.	CASSPDRVTEAFF	TGTGCCAGCAGTCCGGACAGGGTGACTGAAGCTTTCTTT
TRBV6-2/TRBV6-3	TRBJ1-1	.	few	CASSYPSSTRHQELNTEAFF	TGTGCCAGCAGTTACCCTAGTTCTACTCGGCACCAAGAGTTAAACACTGAAGCTTTCTTT
TRBV19	TRBJ1-1	.	.	CAGLSRGQGRTEAFF	TGTGCCGGCCTTTCCCGAGGTCAGGGGAGAACTGAAGCTTTCTTT
TRBV5-6	TRBJ1-5	.	.	CASSPRGDQPQHF	TGTGCCAGCAGTCCCCGGGGCGATCAGCCCCAGCATTTT
TRBV3-1/TRBV3-2	TRBJ2-7	TRBD2	.	CASSQAAGGPYEQYF	TGTGCCAGCAGCCAAGCGGCGGGAGGGCCCTACGAGCAGTACTTC
TRBV18	TRBJ2-1	TRBD2	.	CASSRRGRINEQFF	TGTGCCAGCTCTCGGCGCGGGAGGATCAATGAGCAGTTCTTC
TRBV24-1	TRBJ2-1	.	.	CATSDSRGSSLSSYNEQFF	TGTGCCACCAGTGATTCCAGGGGATCCTCACTTAGCTCCTACAATGAGCAGTTCTTC
TRBV25-1	TRBJ2-7	TRBD1	.	CASSAGQDVNEQYF	TGTGCCAGCAGTGCGGGACAGGACGTCAACGAGCAGTACTTC
TRBV9	TRBJ2-5	TRBD1	.	CASSPNPGGQQQETQYF	TGTGCCAGCAGCCCAAACCCTGGGGGACAGCAGCAAGAGACCCAGTACTTC
TRBV5-4	TRBJ1-4	.	few	CASSFSGVNEKLFF	TGTGCCAGCAGCTTCTCCGGGGTTAATGAAAAACTGTTTTTT
TRBV2	TRBJ2-2	.	.	CASSPAEVSGELFF	TGTGCCAGCAGTCCCGCGGAGGTGAGCGGGGAGCTGTTTTTT
TRBV5-4	TRBJ1-2	TRBD1	few	CASSLQGADGYTF	TGTGCCAGCAGCTTGCAGGGGGCGGATGGCTACACCTTC
TRBV6-5	TRBJ2-5	TRBD1	once	CASSYSAGGRLETQYF	TGTGCCAGCAGTTACTCGGCAGGGGGCCGATTGGAGACCCAGTACTTC
TRBV29-1	TRBJ2-1	TRBD2	.	CSGGTSGVRNEQFF	TGCAGCGGGGGGACTAGCGGGGTCAGGAATGAGCAGTTCTTC
TRBV7-2	TRBJ2-6	.	.	CASSLAPPTRASGANVLTF	TGTGCCAGCAGCTTAGCCCCCCCGACCCGCGCTTCTGGGGCCAACGTCCTGACTTTC
TRBV5-4	TRBJ2-1	TRBD1	.	CASSPDRDNEQFF	TGTGCCAGCAGCCCAGACAGGGACAATGAGCAGTTCTTC
TRBV18	TRBJ2-5	TRBD1	once	CASSRTGQETQYF	TGTGCCAGCTCCCGGACAGGGCAAGAGACCCAGTACTTC
TRBV4-1	TRBJ2-5	.	.	CASSQVADSLWETQYF	TGCGCCAGCAGCCAAGTCGCGGACAGTCTATGGGAGACCCAGTACTTC
TRBV20-1	TRBJ2-3	TRBD1	.	CSASDGFSGQERDTQYF	TGCAGTGCTAGTGATGGTTTTTCGGGACAGGAGAGAGATACGCAGTATTTT
TRBV11-1	TRBJ1-1	.	.	CASRSTLLNTEAFF	TGTGCCAGCAGGTCGACATTGCTGAACACTGAAGCTTTCTTT
TRBV29-1	TRBJ2-7	TRBD2	.	CSVGLAGIEQYF	TGCAGCGTCGGACTAGCGGGAATCGAGCAGTACTTC
TRBV25-1	TRBJ1-2	.	.	CASSIQGVNYGYTF	TGTGCCAGCAGTATACAGGGAGTTAACTATGGCTACACCTTC
TRBV3-1/TRBV3-2	TRBJ2-4	.	.	CASSPPGLKGYIQYF	TGTGCCAGCAGCCCCCCGGGCTTGAAGGGTTACATTCAGTACTTC
TRBV7-8	TRBJ1-2	.	.	CASSQFRVPRGYTF	TGTGCCAGCAGTCAATTCAGGGTTCCTCGTGGCTACACCTTC
TRBV7-9	TRBJ2-2	.	.	CASSLAKGSSGELFF	TGTGCCAGCAGCTTAGCTAAGGGGAGCTCCGGGGAGCTGTTTTTT
TRBV4-1	TRBJ2-7	.	once	CASSQVGPQGPYEQYF	TGCGCCAGCAGCCAAGTTGGGCCACAGGGACCCTACGAGCAGTACTTC
TRBV6-5	TRBJ1-4	TRBD1	once	CASRGQGVTNEKLFF	TGTGCCAGCAGGGGACAGGGGGTTACTAATGAAAAACTGTTTTTT
TRBV10-3	TRBJ1-4	.	.	CAISEGGIDEKLFF	TGTGCCATCAGTGAGGGGGGGATTGACGAAAAACTGTTTTTT
TRBV6-5	TRBJ1-5	.	.	CASSAGQQNQPQHF	TGTGCCAGCAGCGCCGGACAGCAAAATCAGCCCCAGCATTTT
TRBV29-1	TRBJ2-7	TRBD2	.	CSVDTGTSGGRQYF	TGCAGCGTCGACACCGGGACTAGCGGGGGAAGGCAGTACTTC
TRBV27	TRBJ2-2	.	.	CASSLSGGLLGGELFF	TGTGCCAGCAGTTTATCGGGGGGATTGTTGGGCGGGGAGCTGTTTTTT
TRBV12-3/TRBV12-4	TRBJ1-1	.	.	CASSLGGVTEAFF	TGTGCCAGCAGTTTAGGGGGGGTCACTGAAGCTTTCTTT
TRBV6-1	TRBJ1-4	.	.	CASSELGEKLFF	TGTGCCAGCAGTGAACTAGGAGAAAAACTGTTTTTT
TRBV10-3	TRBJ2-2	.	.	CAISDGSPNTGELFF	TGTGCCATCAGTGATGGCAGCCCCAACACCGGGGAGCTGTTTTTT
TRBV2	TRBJ1-1	.	few	CASSEAGATEAFF	TGTGCCAGCAGTGAAGCCGGTGCTACTGAAGCTTTCTTT
TRBV19	TRBJ1-5	.	.	CASNRGGDSNQPQHF	TGTGCCAGTAATCGGGGTGGGGATAGCAATCAGCCCCAGCATTTT